The clone carrying this T cell receptor (beta chain) appeared once. V dropped 1 base and J dropped 2 bases, with 11 bases sitting between them. Germline V gives CDR1 SGHVS, CDR2 FNYEAQ. CDR3 size: 15 residues. These data originate in a study of cytomegalovirus exposure and HLA in healthy donors. 13 Jbeta primers and 60 Vbeta primers were used for the PCR. Measured with immunoSEQ multiplex PCR; TCRdb has only the in-frame clones, and not every one. The sample includes 150,000 to 200,000 clones, around 77% of them seen just once. The sequencing input was PBMCs. The genes are TRBV7-6 and TRBJ2-5; D might be TRBD2 (5 bases). This clonotype was obtained from a middle-aged woman in good health and CMV-seronegative. This CDR3 is CASSLETGSQETQYF. Here the CDR3 DNA reads TGTGCCAGCAGCTTAGAAACGGGGAGTCAAGAGACCCAGTACTTC.